This T cell receptor (beta chain) was recovered during a study of cytomegalovirus exposure and HLA in healthy donors. Germline V gene lookup returns CDR1 SGHRS and CDR2 YFSETQ. V was pared by 4 bases and J by 8 bases, with 8 bases of the junction left unmatched. The CDR3 is made up of 14 amino acids. As concerns this clone: Its antigen is not known.

Study-level points and caveats: According to a later analysis, donors in an Asian-associated ancestry cluster reportedly had fewer N-insertions than the roughly 720-donor mean. The HLA-A and HLA-B alleles of most subjects were reportedly predicted accurately from TCR beta sequences. Some TCR beta chains (roughly 160 of them) were listed as cytomegalovirus-associated.

Each donor's status was that of a healthy bone marrow donor. This PCR relied on a set of 60 Vbeta primers and 13 Jbeta primers. The method was immunoSEQ multiplex PCR; TCRdb's version includes in-frame clones alone and lacks a portion of them. Seen here are under 140,000 clones, about three quarters observed once, and the top ten hold about 3.2%. The receptor's source is a woman aged 60 to 75 in good health and CMV-seropositive. V gene TRBV5-1 combines with J gene TRBJ2-1; TRBD1 matches at 8 bases. Input material: PBMCs. CDR3 DNA sequence: TGCGCCAGCAGCCGTCAGGGGGCTGCGGATGAGCAGTTCTTC. This translates into CASSRQGAADEQFF.